What follows are 4 T cell receptor beta chains derived from one specimen sequenced in a study of early T cells in non-severe SARS-CoV-2 infection. MiXCR, run by TCRdb on the 5' RACE reads, gives a single entry per CDR3 protein. The table shows tens of thousands of distinct CDR3 sequences, with about 2.7% occurring only once. The source material was whole blood. These receptors were taken from an adult who was a healthcare worker with PCR-confirmed SARS-CoV-2 infection or an uninfected control (not recorded which).

This clonotype was recorded many times. The chain joins TRBV3-1 to TRBJ1-1; D might be TRBD1 (6 bases). The CDR3 spans 13 residues. Germline loops: CDR1 LGHDT, CDR2 YNNKEL (reference sequence). Trimming left V 10 bases short and J 1 base short, with 13 bases between. CDR3 sequence reads: CATGKGQNTEAFF. CDR3 DNA: TGTGCCACTGGGAAGGGACAGAACACTGAAGCTTTCTTT.

This clonotype has ten or more counts. CDR3 in DNA: TGCAGTGCTAGAGGCCGGGACCAATTTTCTTATGGCTACACCTTC. Translated, it gives CSARGRDQFSYGYTF. The chain is built from TRBV20-1 and TRBJ1-2; perhaps TRBD1 as D (5 bases). CDR3 size: 15 residues. Germline lookup yields CDR1 DFQATT and CDR2 SNEGSKA (reference sequence). V lost 1 base and J 5 bases, leaving 17 bases between the germline ends.

This clonotype occurred a few times. The V and J genes are TRBV4-1 and TRBJ1-2, with D perhaps TRBD1 (6 bases). Between the trimmed V and J ends, which lost 1 base and 0 bases, there was a span of 9 bases. From germline, CDR1 is MGHRA and CDR2 YSYEKL. This CDR3 is 15 amino acids long. CDR3: CASSQGTAPNYGYTF. The CDR3, as DNA: TGCGCCAGCAGCCAAGGGACAGCCCCTAACTATGGCTACACCTTC.

This clonotype occurred many times. The V call is TRBV7-8, the J call TRBJ1-2; no definite D call. CDR3 length: 13 residues. Trimming stripped 6 bases from V and 8 bases from J, with 16 bases between. Germline loops: CDR1 SGHVS, CDR2 FQNEAQ. The CDR3 nucleotides are TGTGCCAGCAGATTACGTGGCCAAACGGGCTACACCTTC. This sequence encodes CASRLRGQTGYTF.